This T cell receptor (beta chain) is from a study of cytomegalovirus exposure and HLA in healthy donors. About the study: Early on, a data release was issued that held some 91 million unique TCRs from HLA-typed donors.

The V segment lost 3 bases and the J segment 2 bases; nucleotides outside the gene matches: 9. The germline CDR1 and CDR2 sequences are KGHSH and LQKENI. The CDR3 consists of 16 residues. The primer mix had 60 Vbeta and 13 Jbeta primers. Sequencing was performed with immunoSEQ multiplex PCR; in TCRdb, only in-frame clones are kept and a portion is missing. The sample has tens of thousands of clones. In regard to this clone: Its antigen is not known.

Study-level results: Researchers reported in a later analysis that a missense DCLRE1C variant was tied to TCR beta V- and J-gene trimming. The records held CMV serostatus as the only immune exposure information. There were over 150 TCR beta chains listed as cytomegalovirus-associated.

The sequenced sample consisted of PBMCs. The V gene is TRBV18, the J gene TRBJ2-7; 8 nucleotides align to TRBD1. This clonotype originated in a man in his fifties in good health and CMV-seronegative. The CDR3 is CASSPGTGVSPYEQYF. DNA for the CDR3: TGTGCCAGCTCACCCGGGACAGGCGTGTCTCCCTACGAGCAGTACTTC.